The following is a T cell receptor (beta chain) sequence with its context. The data were taken from a study of shared clonotypes between healthy human individuals. TCRdb's copy holds only in-frame clones and misses some; the assay was immunoSEQ multiplex PCR. The sample has 2 million to 2.5 million clones; approximately 95% are singletons. Healthy HIV-negative adults without recent acute infections or vaccinations served as donors. The germline V and J ends were trimmed by 6 bases and 2 bases, with 8 bases remaining between them. From germline, CDR1 is MGHDK and CDR2 SYGVNS. CDR3 size: 13 residues. Sequenced input: naive CD4+ T cells sorted from blood. As for subset: CD45RA+ positively selected. This clonotype was sampled from a man aged 18 to 30 in good health. This chain connects TRBV25-1 to TRBJ1-3; D is ambiguous. The CDR3 DNA follows: TGTGCCAGCAGGGCCTCGGCTGGAAACACCATATATTTT. Its protein is CASRASAGNTIYF.